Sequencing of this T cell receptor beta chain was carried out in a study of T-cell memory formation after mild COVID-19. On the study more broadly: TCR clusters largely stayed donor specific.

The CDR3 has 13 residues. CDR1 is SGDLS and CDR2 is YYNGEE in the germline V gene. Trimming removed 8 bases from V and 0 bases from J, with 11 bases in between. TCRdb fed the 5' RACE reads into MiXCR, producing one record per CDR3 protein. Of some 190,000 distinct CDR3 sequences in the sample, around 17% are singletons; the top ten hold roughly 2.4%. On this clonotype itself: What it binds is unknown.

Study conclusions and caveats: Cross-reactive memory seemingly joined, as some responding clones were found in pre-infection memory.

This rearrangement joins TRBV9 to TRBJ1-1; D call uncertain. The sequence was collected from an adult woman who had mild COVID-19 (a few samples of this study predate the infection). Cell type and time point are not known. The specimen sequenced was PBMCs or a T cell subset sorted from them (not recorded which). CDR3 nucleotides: TGTGCCAGAACCTCGCCAATGAACACTGAAGCTTTCTTT. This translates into CARTSPMNTEAFF.